The next 4 T cell receptor beta chains were all read from a single sample in a study of TIL therapy for anti-PD-1-resistant metastatic lung cancer. Time point indicated: pre-treatment sample, taken before nivolumab and TIL therapy. The immunoSEQ assay was v3. The table came from immunoSEQ multiplex PCR; TCRdb's copy has only in-frame clones and leaves some out. The sample holds approximately 57,000 clones, 75% to 85% seen once. Sequenced here: blood, sampled at baseline. The receptors shown here come from a person aged 25 to 85 with non-small cell lung cancer.

The chain joins TRBV11-2 to TRBJ2-5; 8 bases align to TRBD2. J lost 7 bases, V lost 1 base, and 11 bases had no gene match. Germline V gene data show CDR1 as SGHAT and CDR2 as FQNNGV. This CDR3 spans 16 amino acids. The CDR3 DNA is TGTGCCAGCAGCTTAGTTGTCGGCGGGGGGATAGTGACCCAGTACTTC. As protein: CASSLVVGGGIVTQYF.

This chain connects TRBV5-5 to TRBJ1-4; 7 bases fit TRBD1. The CDR3 loop spans 15 amino acids. CDR1 is SGHKS and CDR2 is YYEKEE in the germline V gene (reference sequence). The V and J ends lost 4 bases and 8 bases, in that order; junction bases with no gene match: 11. The CDR3: CASSLDRAQGEKLFF. Written as DNA, the CDR3 is TGTGCCAGCAGCCTAGACAGGGCTCAGGGGGAAAAACTGTTTTTT.

The chain links TRBV7-8 to TRBJ2-7; 13 bases match TRBD2. The germline V gene encodes CDR1 SGHVS and CDR2 FQNEAQ. The CDR3 spans 16 residues. The J segment lost 6 bases and the V segment lost 3 bases, leaving 8 bases of the junction unmatched. The CDR3 sequence: CASSFQPGLAGIEQYF. The DNA for the CDR3 is TGTGCCAGCAGCTTCCAACCGGGACTAGCGGGAATCGAGCAGTACTTC.

The chain has TRBV6-5 and TRBJ2-2; 9 bases are a match to TRBD2. J gave up 4 bases and V 1 base, and 4 bases lay outside the gene matches. CDR1 is MNHEY, CDR2 SVGAGI, per germline. CDR3 length: 16 amino acids. The CDR3, as DNA: TGTGCCAGCAGTTACTGGCGGGGGGGACCCACCGGGGAGCTGTTTTTT. Protein: CASSYWRGGPTGELFF.